The 10 T cell receptor beta chains below all came from one sample that was sequenced in a study of low-dose radiotherapy and immunotherapy resistance in tumors. As to time point: before trial treatment. Primers used for first-strand cDNA, a TRAV- and TRBV-specific set, covered both alpha and beta chains. The authors amplified TCRs for approximately 18 PCR cycles with a constant-region primer and a V-primer adapter. TCRdb re-analysed the reads in MiXCR, keeping a single row per CDR3 protein. The sample contains approximately 90,000 distinct CDR3 sequences, roughly a tenth of which appear only once. The starting material was PBMCs, obtained before treatment. The receptors shown here come from a male donor with prostate cancer.

This clonotype was seen many times. V is TRBV29-1 and J is TRBJ2-6; TRBD1 aligns across 9 bases. The V segment lost 4 bases and the J segment 1 base; nucleotides outside the gene matches: 2. Germline CDR1 and CDR2: SQVTM and ANQGSEA. The CDR3 loop spans 15 amino acids. The CDR3 DNA follows: TGCAGCGTTGGACAGGGGGAGTCTGGGGCCAACGTCCTGACTTTC. Its protein product is CSVGQGESGANVLTF.

This clonotype was found many times. CDR3 loop: CASSYVGGLNEQFF. In DNA form, the CDR3 reads TGTGCCAGCAGTTATGTGGGGGGCTTGAATGAGCAGTTCTTC. The rearrangement links TRBV6-6 to TRBJ2-1; D could derive from TRBD1 or TRBD2 (6 bases each). Germline-derived CDR1 and CDR2 are MNHNY and SVGAGI (reference sequence). CDR3 length: 14 residues. Trimming took 3 bases from V and 7 from J, leaving 13 bases between them.

This clonotype was seen ten or more times. V usage is TRBV5-1 and J usage is TRBJ2-5; 9 positions match TRBD1. V lost 4 bases, J lost 4 bases, and 5 bases stayed unmatched. Germline loops: CDR1 SGHRS, CDR2 YFSETQ. The CDR3 length is 14 residues. CDR3 region: CASSDTGGGETQYF. In nucleotides, the CDR3 is TGCGCCAGCAGCGACACAGGGGGCGGAGAGACCCAGTACTTC. The full variable domain, in which reference TRBV5-1 and TRBJ2-5 provide the parts outside the CDR3, is KAGVTQTPRYLIKTRGQQVTLSCSPISGHRSVSWYQQTPGQGLQFLFEYFSETQRNKGNFPGRFSGRQFSNSRSEMNVSTLELGDSALYLCASSDTGGGETQYFGPGTRLLVL.

This clonotype was observed many times. The rearrangement uses TRBV11-2 and TRBJ2-1; TRBD2 is a possible D gene (5 bases). CDR1 is SGHAT, CDR2 FQNNGV, per germline. CDR3 length: 11 amino acids. Deletions cut 3 bases from V and 9 bases from J, with 6 bases between. The CDR3, as DNA: TGTGCCAGCAGCTTTAGCGTTGAGCAGTTCTTC. This sequence encodes CASSFSVEQFF.

About this clonotype itself: A far larger clone differs by one base, so this is likely a read error. The chain has TRBV5-4 and TRBJ2-7, with D maybe TRBD2 (7 bases). Per the germline V gene, CDR1 is SGHNT and CDR2 is YYREEE (reference sequence). V was shortened by 4 bases and J by 7 bases, with 21 bases between the two germline ends. This CDR3 is 15 amino acids long. The CDR3 protein is CASSRGLAEYNEQYF. The CDR3 nucleotides are TGTGCCAGCAGCCGGGGGCTAGCGGAATACAATGAGCAGTACTTC.

This clonotype was counted many times. This chain links TRBV7-2 with TRBJ2-7, with unresolved D. CDR1 is SGHTA, CDR2 FQGNSA, per germline. The CDR3 spans 14 residues. Trimming took off 5 bases at V and 2 bases at J, with 13 bases between the two ends. The CDR3 reads CASSLPDFPYEQYF. CDR3 in DNA: TGTGCCAGCAGCCTACCCGACTTCCCCTACGAGCAGTACTTC. The full variable domain, in which reference TRBV7-2 and TRBJ2-7 provide the parts outside the CDR3, is GAGVSQSPSNKVTEKGKDVELRCDPISGHTALYWYRQSLGQGLEFLIYFQGNSAPDKSGLPSDRFSAERTGGSVSTLTIQRTQQEDSAVYLCASSLPDFPYEQYFGPGTRLTVT.

Notes on this clonotype: This may be a read error, as it is one base from a much larger clone. This chain connects TRBV7-2 to TRBJ2-5; TRBD1 might be the D (5 bases). CDR1 is SGHTA, CDR2 FQGNSA, per germline. This CDR3 contains 14 residues. The CDR3 DNA reads as TGTGCCAGCAGCCCGTCAGGGCATGTAGAGGCCCAGTACTTC. Translating gives CASSPSGHVEAQYF.

This clonotype appeared many times. The rearrangement links TRBV30 to TRBJ2-3; D possibly uses TRBD1 or TRBD2 (5 bases each). This CDR3 is 14 amino acids long. Germline V gene lookup returns CDR1 GTSNPN and CDR2 SVGIG (reference sequence). Trimming shortened V by 0 bases and J by 4 bases, and 11 bases separated the two germline ends. The CDR3 sequence is CAWSVQGTPDTQYF. The CDR3 DNA is TGTGCCTGGAGTGTACAAGGGACCCCAGATACGCAGTATTTT.

This chain uses TRBV3-1 with TRBJ2-1, with 7 bases matching TRBD2. Germline V gene data show CDR1 as LGHDT and CDR2 as YNNKEL (reference sequence). This CDR3 contains 14 residues. Germline trimming cut 5 bases from V and 7 bases from J; bases unmatched to any gene: 8. This chain's CDR3 is CASSYETSWNEQFF. The CDR3 nucleotides are TGTGCCAGCAGCTATGAGACTAGCTGGAATGAGCAGTTCTTC.

This clonotype was counted once. A far larger clone lies a single base away; this is likely a read error. The V gene is TRBV16, the J gene TRBJ2-2, with unresolved D. V was cut by 6 bases and J by 1 base, with 9 bases left in between. Germline assignment: CDR1 KGHSY and CDR2 FQNENV. This CDR3 has 14 amino acids. The DNA for the CDR3 is TGTGCCAGCAGTCACCTCATGAACACCGGGGAGCTGTTTTTT. Amino acid sequence: CASSHLMNTGELFF.